The 24 T cell receptor beta chains below come from one sample, sequenced in a study of blood T cell repertoires in COVID-19. Generated by immunoSEQ multiplex PCR, the TCRdb table keeps only in-frame clones and is missing some. The sample records fewer than 200,000 clones, 70% to 85% being singletons. Specimen: PBMCs or T cells enriched from blood (not recorded which). The receptors here all came from a man aged 50-59 years who had recovered from COVID-19.

In DNA form, the CDR3 reads TGTGCCAGCAGTGAAATGCAGGTTTCCTACGAGCAGTACTTC. Translating gives CASSEMQVSYEQYF. The chain links TRBV2 to TRBJ2-7; D is ambiguous. Germline CDR1 and CDR2: SNHLY and FYNNEI. Trimming took 2 bases from V and 1 from J, leaving 9 bases between them. The CDR3 is 14 amino acids.

V and J are TRBV7-2 and TRBJ2-7; D gene uncertain. The V and J ends lost 5 bases and 0 bases respectively, with 5 bases between them. The CDR3 has 12 amino acids. Germline V gene lookup returns CDR1 SGHTA and CDR2 FQGNSA. CDR3 nucleotide sequence: TGTGCCAGCAGCCCGGGCTCCTACGAGCAGTACTTC. Protein: CASSPGSYEQYF.

The chain uses TRBV5-4 and TRBJ2-7; 16 bases match TRBD2. The CDR3 is 18 amino acids. The germline CDR1 and CDR2 sequences are SGHNT and YYREEE (reference sequence). J was trimmed by 0 bases and V by 4 bases; bases with no gene match: 7. CDR3 in DNA: TGTGCCAGCAGCCCGGGACTAGCGGGGGGGCTAGGCTCCTACGAGCAGTACTTC. Protein sequence: CASSPGLAGGLGSYEQYF.

The chain is built from TRBV6-5 and TRBJ2-3; 11 bases map to TRBD1. The germline V gene has CDR1 MNHEY and CDR2 SVGAGI. The ends lost 6 bases at V and 1 base at J; junction bases unmatched: 3. The CDR3 sequence is 15 residues long. In nucleotides, the CDR3 is TGTGCCAGCAGGAGGGACAGGGGGGGCACAGATACGCAGTATTTT. Its protein product is CASRRDRGGTDTQYF.

In this sample, this clone turned up once. The rearrangement links TRBV5-4 to TRBJ2-5, with TRBD1 identical over 8 bases. The CDR3 covers 14 residues. Trimming at V came to 1 base and at J to 4 bases, leaving 3 bases not matched to a gene. The V gene's germline CDR1 is SGHNT and CDR2 YYREEE (reference sequence). In DNA, the CDR3 is TGTGCCAGCAGCTTGAATCAGGGGGCAGAGACCCAGTACTTC. Its protein is CASSLNQGAETQYF.

This clone has only a few counts. The chain carries TRBV5-4 and TRBJ1-6; TRBD1 aligns across 10 bases. The length of the CDR3 is 15 residues. V was clipped by 3 bases and J by 9 bases; unmatched bases: 6. The germline V gene encodes CDR1 SGHNT and CDR2 YYREEE (reference sequence). DNA of the CDR3: TGTGCCAGCAGCTCGGGACAGGGGAGTGGTTCACCCCTCCACTTT. It translates to CASSSGQGSGSPLHF. Together with reference TRBV5-4 and TRBJ1-6, the CDR3 gives the full variable domain: ETGVTQSPTHLIKTRGQQVTLRCSSQSGHNTVSWYQQALGQGPQFIFQYYREEENGRGNFPPRFSGLQFPNYSSELNVNALELDDSALYLCASSSGQGSGSPLHFGNGTRLTVT.

In this sample, this clone turned up once. The chain combines TRBV19 with TRBJ2-5, with D possibly TRBD2 on 7 matching bases. V lost 4 bases and J lost 1, with 10 bases in between. The V gene's germline CDR1 is LNHDA and CDR2 SQIVND (reference sequence). The CDR3 is 14 amino acids. CDR3 sequence: CASSTGGFQETQYF. The CDR3 coding sequence is TGTGCCAGTAGTACGGGGGGCTTCCAAGAGACCCAGTACTTC.

In nucleotides, the CDR3 is TGTGCCAGCAGCTCATCAAAGGGACAGACCACCTACAATGAGCAGTTCTTC. As protein: CASSSSKGQTTYNEQFF. V and J are TRBV5-5 and TRBJ2-1, with 7 nucleotides matching TRBD1. Germline loops: CDR1 SGHKS, CDR2 YYEKEE (reference sequence). This CDR3 is 17 amino acids long. V gave up 3 bases and J gave up 2 bases; unmatched junction bases: 11.

A few counts support this clone. This chain joins TRBV11-2 and TRBJ2-3; 14 bases match TRBD2. Germline trimming cut 1 base from V and 5 bases from J; bases unmatched to any gene: 5. The germline CDR1 and CDR2 sequences are SGHAT and FQNNGV. The CDR3 consists of 17 residues. The CDR3 DNA sequence: TGTGCCAGCAGCTTAGGACTAGCGGGGGGGCGGATAGATACGCAGTATTTT. Encoded protein: CASSLGLAGGRIDTQYF.

The chain combines TRBV28 with TRBJ2-5; 15 positions match TRBD2. The CDR3 loop spans 16 amino acids. The junction had 7 bases not matched to a gene; V was cut back by 9 bases and J by 2 bases. CDR1 is MDHEN, CDR2 SYDVKM, per germline. The CDR3 protein is CAREGLAGGIQETQYF. CDR3 DNA sequence: TGTGCCAGAGAAGGACTAGCGGGGGGGATACAAGAGACCCAGTACTTC.

V is TRBV11-2 and J is TRBJ2-1; D not resolved. Germline V gene data show CDR1 as SGHAT and CDR2 as FQNNGV. V lost 2 bases, J lost 3 bases, and 5 bases lay in between. The CDR3 has 13 amino acids. Here the CDR3 DNA reads TGTGCCAGCAGCTTATCGAGCTACAATGAGCAGTTCTTC. As protein: CASSLSSYNEQFF.

The rearrangement joins TRBV9 to TRBJ2-3; 11 nucleotides match TRBD2. The CDR3 consists of 16 residues. After removal of 3 bases from V and 2 bases from J, the junction contained 5 bases not matched to a gene. Germline CDR1 SGDLS, CDR2 YYNGEE. The CDR3 coding sequence is TGTGCCAGCAGCGCCAGACTAGCGGGGTTCACAGATACGCAGTATTTT. Translating gives CASSARLAGFTDTQYF.

The table lists this clone with a few counts. This chain joins TRBV5-1 and TRBJ1-1; D is undetermined. CDR1 and CDR2 from the germline V gene are SGHRS and YFSETQ. V lost 6 bases to trimming and J lost 1 base, with 13 bases between them. The CDR3 has 14 amino acids. CDR3 DNA: TGCGCCAGCACACCGAAGTCCGGGAACACTGAAGCTTTCTTT. It encodes CASTPKSGNTEAFF.

This chain links TRBV2 with TRBJ1-5, with TRBD1 identical over 7 bases. V dropped 4 bases and J dropped 4; count of bases not matched to a gene: 1. Germline V gene lookup returns CDR1 SNHLY and CDR2 FYNNEI. The CDR3 covers 13 residues. The CDR3 coding sequence is TGTGCCAGCAGTGGACAGGGAAATCAGCCCCAGCATTTT. Translation: CASSGQGNQPQHF.

V gene TRBV3-1 (or the pseudogene TRBV3-2) combines with J gene TRBJ1-2; 11 bases map to TRBD1. From germline, CDR1 is LGHDT and CDR2 YNNKEL (reference sequence). J lost 3 bases, V lost 3 bases, and 3 bases had no gene match. This CDR3 comprises 15 residues. CDR3 sequence (DNA): TGTGCCAGCAGCCACCGGACAGGGGGCTACTATGGCTACACCTTC. Protein product: CASSHRTGGYYGYTF.

The rearrangement joins TRBV10-3 to TRBJ1-4; D gene uncertain. CDR1 and CDR2 from the germline V gene are ENHRY and SYGVKD. The ends were cut back, 0 bases at V and 8 bases at J, with 19 bases in the middle. CDR3 length equals 17 residues. CDR3 DNA sequence: TGTGCCATCAGTGAGTCCAGCTTTGGTTTCGCGGAGGAAAAACTGTTTTTT. Its translation is CAISESSFGFAEEKLFF.

The count of this clone is one. Here the CDR3 DNA reads TGTGCCAGCAAACAGGGGGCGAGTTCACCCCTCCACTTT. It translates to CASKQGASSPLHF. This chain connects TRBV2 to TRBJ1-6; the match to TRBD1 covers 9 bases. CDR3 length: 13 amino acids. V dropped 7 bases and J dropped 9; count of bases not matched to a gene: 4. Per germline, CDR1 SNHLY and CDR2 FYNNEI.

V is TRBV28 and J is TRBJ2-1; 11 bases line up with TRBD2. V lost 6 bases to trimming and J lost 4 bases; unmatched junction nucleotides: 8. This CDR3 has 16 amino acids. Germline V gene lookup returns CDR1 MDHEN and CDR2 SYDVKM. This CDR3 is CASSPSGLAEYNEQFF. CDR3 DNA sequence: TGTGCCAGCAGCCCATCGGGACTAGCGGAGTACAATGAGCAGTTCTTC.

This clone was seen just once. This chain joins TRBV11-3 and TRBJ2-1; D gene ambiguous. Germline V lookup: CDR1 SGHNT, CDR2 YENEEA. The CDR3 is made up of 12 amino acids. Between the trimmed V and J ends, which lost 2 bases and 5 bases, there was a span of 4 bases. The CDR3 nucleotides read TGTGCCAGCAGCTTACGAGACAATGAGCAGTTCTTC. This sequence encodes CASSLRDNEQFF.

The chain couples TRBV28 to TRBJ2-5, with 14 bases aligning to TRBD2. The CDR3 covers 14 residues. The germline CDR1 and CDR2 sequences are MDHEN and SYDVKM. V trimming: 9 bases; J trimming: 6 bases; junction bases outside the gene matches: 6. The CDR3 region is CASQTSGGVKTQYF. The DNA for the CDR3 is TGTGCCAGTCAGACTAGCGGGGGGGTAAAGACCCAGTACTTC.

This rearrangement joins TRBV28 to TRBJ1-2, with D possibly matching TRBD1 (5 bases). V gave up 8 bases and J gave up 6 bases, with 13 bases separating them. The germline CDR1 and CDR2 sequences are MDHEN and SYDVKM. CDR3 length: 12 residues. The chain's CDR3 is CASRLGVNGYTF. Written as DNA, the CDR3 is TGTGCCAGCCGCTTAGGGGTCAATGGCTACACCTTC.

The chain combines TRBV5-4 with TRBJ1-2; 7 positions match TRBD1. CDR1 and CDR2 from the germline V gene are SGHNT and YYREEE (reference sequence). This CDR3 contains 14 residues. The J segment lost 6 bases and the V segment lost 4 bases, leaving 9 bases of the junction unmatched. The CDR3 DNA is TGTGCCAGCAGCCCGATCCTCGACAGGGATGGCTACACCTTC. Translation gives CASSPILDRDGYTF.

This rearrangement joins TRBV7-8 to TRBJ1-1; D unclear. Deletions cut 7 bases from V and 3 bases from J, with 12 bases between. The CDR3 length is 13 residues. Germline V lookup: CDR1 SGHVS, CDR2 FQNEAQ. The CDR3 DNA is TGTGCCAGCACCTCCCGGTTGGACACTGAAGCTTTCTTT. This encodes CASTSRLDTEAFF.

The genes are TRBV4-2 and TRBJ2-1; TRBD2 aligns across 11 bases. CDR1 and CDR2 from the germline V gene are LGHNA and YNFKEQ. CDR3 length equals 17 residues. Trimming took 7 bases from V and 0 from J; bases not matched to a gene: 8. The DNA of the CDR3 is TGTGCCAGCAAGGAAACTAGCGGGGGTAGCTCCTACAATGAGCAGTTCTTC. Protein: CASKETSGGSSYNEQFF.